Included here is one TCR beta chain sequence, with context. The specificity of this receptor is unknown. Within one base of it there is no much larger clone, and no base qualities were kept. Hyperthyroidism was defined as stable when no progression to ophthalmopathy occurred within 18 months of follow-up. Patients with hyperthyroidism were aged 18 to 65 years, had been newly diagnosed, and had a disease duration of less than 2 months. Patients with other autoimmune diseases, uncontrolled infections, pregnancy or lactation were excluded from the study. Clinical symptoms, serum thyroxine, TRAb, thyroid ultrasound and orbital computed tomography were used for diagnosis. Ficoll-Paque density gradient centrifugation was used to isolate PBMCs from approximately 10 ml of fresh peripheral blood. Total RNA was extracted using Trizol reagent, and RNA quality was checked on an Agilent 2100 Bioanalyzer. This sample stems from a study of Graves' ophthalmopathy and Graves' hyperthyroidism (dated by TCRdb to the late 2010s). At the level of the whole study: Peripheral blood samples were taken at the time of initial diagnosis, before any treatment was given. Once sampling was done, hyperthyroidism patients were given methimazole at a starting dose of 30 mg daily, while ophthalmopathy patients were given high-dose intravenous methylprednisolone. In six hyperthyroidism patients, T-cell repertoires of thyroid tissue and blood were compared. In total, 135 blood samples were TCR-sequenced: fewer than 50 ophthalmopathy, under 85 hyperthyroidism and approximately 17 hyperthyroidism-to-ophthalmopathy patients. An independent validation cohort was composed of about 20 hyperthyroidism patients and 17 patients who later progressed from hyperthyroidism to ophthalmopathy. TCR beta repertoire signatures were used to distinguish Graves' ophthalmopathy from Graves' hyperthyroidism and to predict progression to ophthalmopathy. To explore V-J signatures distinguishing ophthalmopathy from hyperthyroidism, a discovery set of about a hundred patients (roughly 42 ophthalmopathy, some 55 stable hyperthyroidism) was enrolled.

Inclusive of the bounding cysteine and phenylalanine, the CDR3 is 13 residues long. CDR3 DNA is the only sequence kept; it has 39 bases, read in frame from the first base. The germline V gene supplies CDR1 MNHNS and CDR2 SASEGT. Ends trimmed: V by 1 base, J by 5 bases; bases unmatched to a gene: 0. For repertoire sequencing, TCR beta CDR3 regions were amplified from RNA transcripts. HTBI primers and the Qiagen OneStep RT-PCR kit were used in a first-round RT-PCR, which was followed by a second-round multiplex PCR, size selection and purification. Libraries were sequenced on an Illumina HiSeq2000 using paired-end 100 bp reads. As for how the authors treated the data: Reads were processed with SOAPnuke, discarding reads with adapters, uncalled bases, mean Phred below 15, or no exact constant-primer or identifier match. COPE v1.2.5 was used to merge the high-quality paired reads. Unique nucleotide sequences were defined as clonotypes and aligned to IMGT TRB V, D and J references using MiTCR v1.1. Analysis was restricted to V-J combinations with a frequency above 0.0001, which covered over 98% of repertoires. For each V-J combination, a TCR clonal expansion and chaos score was defined as F50 clonal expansion divided by the chaos observed in the TCRdist matrix. Features were reduced by Welch's t-statistics and random forest to 10 to 15 V-J combinations, which fed a naive Bayes classifier. Thyroid-blood repertoire similarity was quantified with the Morisita-Horn index. TCRdb trimmed public reads at Q25 via fastp, called clones via MiXCR and kept in-frame beta chains. Rows are combined by CDR3 protein, so each entry shows the most common genes and DNA. TCRdb, rather than the study authors, made the V and J calls. Across this sample there are more than 300,000 distinct CDR3 sequences, with about 18% seen only once. The leading ten clones occupy 2.4% of the sample.

What the research found in general, with its limitations: In cross-validation, the 13-signature model distinguished ophthalmopathy from stable hyperthyroidism with just over 85% sensitivity and 81% to 82% specificity, while in the test set the corresponding values were about 79% and 69%. In validation, the model predicted ophthalmopathy progression with about 71% sensitivity and 72.22% specificity; 12 predicted patients were CT-confirmed with GO in a median of about 7.1 months. Sample size was not predetermined statistically, and investigators were not blinded to group allocation. Most expanded thyroid clonotypes with a frequency above 0.001 also appeared in blood, which suggests that blood repertoires may reflect the immune response in the thyroid.

The chain joins TRBV6-1 to TRBJ2-7, with 9 middle bases fitting TRBD1. Sequencing was performed on peripheral blood. This TCR came from an adult woman with stable Graves' hyperthyroidism. Read as DNA, the sequence is TGTGCCAGCAGTGAAGGGGACAGGGACGAGCAGTACTTC. This gives the protein CASSEGDRDEQYF.